This T cell receptor beta chain was sequenced in a study of blood T cell repertoires in COVID-19. Using immunoSEQ multiplex PCR, the repertoire was profiled, and TCRdb retains in-frame clones only, with some absent. The repertoire holds some 200,000 clones, with under 85% as singletons. The V end was cut by 6 bases, the J end by 9 bases, with 15 bases between. This CDR3 comprises 13 residues. This clone has a single count. Sample: peripheral blood. The TCR sequence derives from a woman older than 75 with acute or convalescent COVID-19. The chain uses TRBV12-3 or TRBV12-4 and TRBJ2-1; a weak D match, TRBD2 (5 bases). The CDR3 DNA is TGTGCCAGCAGGCAAACTAGAGTAAGTGAGCAGTTCTTC. Translating gives CASRQTRVSEQFF.